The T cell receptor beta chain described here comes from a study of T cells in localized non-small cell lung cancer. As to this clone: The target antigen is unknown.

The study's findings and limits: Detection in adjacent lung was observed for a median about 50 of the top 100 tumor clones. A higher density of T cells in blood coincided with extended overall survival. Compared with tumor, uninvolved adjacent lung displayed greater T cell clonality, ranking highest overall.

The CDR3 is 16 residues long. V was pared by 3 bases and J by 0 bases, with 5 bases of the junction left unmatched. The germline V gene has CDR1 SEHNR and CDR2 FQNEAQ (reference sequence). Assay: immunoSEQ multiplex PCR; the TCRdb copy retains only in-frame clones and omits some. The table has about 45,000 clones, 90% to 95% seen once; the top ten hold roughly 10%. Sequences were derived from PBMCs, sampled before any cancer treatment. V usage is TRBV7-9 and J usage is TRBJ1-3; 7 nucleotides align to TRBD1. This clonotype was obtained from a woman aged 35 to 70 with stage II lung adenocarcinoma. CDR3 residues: CASSLRRGSSGNTIYF. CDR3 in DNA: TGTGCCAGCAGCTTGCGCAGGGGGAGCTCTGGAAACACCATATATTTT.